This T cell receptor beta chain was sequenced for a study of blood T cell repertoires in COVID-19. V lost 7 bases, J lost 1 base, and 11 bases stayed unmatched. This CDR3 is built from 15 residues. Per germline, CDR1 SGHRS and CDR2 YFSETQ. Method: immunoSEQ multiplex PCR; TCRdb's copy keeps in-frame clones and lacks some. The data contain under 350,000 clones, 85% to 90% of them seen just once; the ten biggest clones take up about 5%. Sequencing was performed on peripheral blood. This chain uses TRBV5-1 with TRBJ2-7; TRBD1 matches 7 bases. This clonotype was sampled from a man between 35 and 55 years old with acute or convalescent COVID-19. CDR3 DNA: TGCGCCAGCGGAACGACGGGACAGTCTTCCTACGAGCAGTACTTC. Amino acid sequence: CASGTTGQSSYEQYF.